The clone carrying this T cell receptor beta chain was observed once. The CDR3 extends over 18 amino acids. The V segment lost 4 bases and the J segment 0 bases; nucleotides outside the gene matches: 14. Germline V gives CDR1 SGDLS, CDR2 YYNGEE. The data belong to a study of OX40 agonist ivuxolimab in advanced cancers. TCRdb keeps only in-frame clones here, not all; method: immunoSEQ multiplex PCR. The data hold approximately 100,000 clones, with about 91% observed a single time. The sample consisted of CD4+ or CD8+ T cells sorted from blood, taken in a trial of the OX40 agonist ivuxolimab. The sequence derives from an adult with an advanced solid tumor such as melanoma, head and neck, liver or kidney cancer. The rearrangement uses TRBV9 and TRBJ1-1; 8 bases line up with TRBD1. The CDR3 region has the DNA TGTGCCAGCAGCCCCATATCGGGAGCAGGGGGCCTGAACACTGAAGCTTTCTTT. This gives the protein CASSPISGAGGLNTEAFF.